What follows describes a single T cell receptor (beta chain). This sample was included in a study of blood T cells in healthy people across ages. Combining a sample-barcoded 5' primer with a J-beta primer mix, a second PCR ran for roughly 6 to 12 cycles. TCRdb re-derived calls from the 5' RACE reads in MiXCR, one entry per CDR3 protein. The data contain some 1,500,000 distinct CDR3 sequences, approximately 39% of them singletons. Per germline, CDR1 LGHNA and CDR2 YSLEER. The CDR3 has 14 residues. Trimming removed 0 bases from V and 5 bases from J, with 7 bases in between. The clonotype comes from a woman aged 18-29 years in good health. Sequencing was performed on blood. V usage is TRBV4-3 and J usage is TRBJ1-4, with D uncertain. The CDR3 is CASSQETGNEKLFF. CDR3 bases: TGCGCCAGCAGCCAAGAGACGGGGAATGAAAAACTGTTTTTT.